These 16 T cell receptor beta chains were sequenced from one sample in a study of T cell changes during pregnancy in multiple sclerosis. Only in-frame clones appear in the TCRdb table, and some are missing; sequencing was by immunoSEQ multiplex PCR. This table holds tens of thousands of clones, less than 90% found once. Here the sequenced sample was CD4+ T cells from peripheral blood mononuclear cells, taken in the first trimester of pregnancy. These receptors were obtained from a female donor with multiple sclerosis, enrolled in a pregnancy study.

The chain couples TRBV18 to TRBJ2-3, with 10 bases aligning to TRBD2. The CDR3 is made up of 16 amino acids. V shed 2 bases, J shed 5 bases, and the junction held 7 bases outside the gene matches. From germline, CDR1 is KGHSH and CDR2 LQKENI. The CDR3 sequence: CASSPRASGSGDTQYF. DNA of the CDR3: TGTGCCAGCTCACCAAGGGCTAGCGGGAGTGGAGATACGCAGTATTTT. Filled out from reference TRBV18 and TRBJ2-3, the complete variable domain reads NAGVMQNPRHLVRRRGQEARLRCSPMKGHSHVYWYRQLPEEGLKFMVYLQKENIIDESGMPKERFSAEFPKEGPSILRIQQVVRGDSAAYFCASSPRASGSGDTQYFGPGTRLTVL.

This chain joins TRBV2 and TRBJ2-3; TRBD1 matches at 7 bases. The junction had 13 bases not matched to a gene; V was cut back by 6 bases and J by 1 base. CDR3 length: 17 residues. Per the germline V gene, CDR1 is SNHLY and CDR2 is FYNNEI. The CDR3 coding sequence is TGTGCCAGCAGAGACACTAAACAGGGGTTTGGCACAGATACGCAGTATTTT. Protein: CASRDTKQGFGTDTQYF.

This chain connects TRBV4-1 to TRBJ1-4; D is perhaps TRBD1 (6 bases). Germline values: CDR1 MGHRA, CDR2 YSYEKL. V was shortened by 3 bases and J by 5 bases, with 13 bases between the two germline ends. The CDR3 totals 15 residues. The CDR3 reads CASSHSTGRNEKLFF. The DNA of the CDR3 is TGCGCCAGCAGCCACTCTACAGGGAGAAATGAAAAACTGTTTTTT.

CDR3 region: CASSLGPSPTGELFF. The CDR3, as DNA: TGCGCCAGCAGCTTGGGCCCTAGTCCCACCGGGGAGCTGTTTTTT. The chain carries TRBV5-1 and TRBJ2-2; D unresolved. The CDR3 sequence is 15 residues long. The ends were cut back, 0 bases at V and 4 bases at J, with 10 bases in the middle. Germline V gene sequence: CDR1 SGHRS, CDR2 YFSETQ.

The rearrangement joins TRBV15 to TRBJ2-5, with D possibly being TRBD2 (5 bases). Trimming stripped 9 bases from V and 0 bases from J, with 11 bases between. The CDR3 has 13 residues. The V gene's germline CDR1 is LNHNV and CDR2 YYDKDF (reference sequence). CDR3 sequence: CATTGGNQETQYF. For the CDR3, the DNA is TGTGCCACTACCGGAGGCAACCAAGAGACCCAGTACTTC.

The J gene is TRBJ2-3, the V gene TRBV4-1, with 10 bases aligning to TRBD1. This CDR3 comprises 18 residues. Looked up from germline, CDR1 is MGHRA and CDR2 is YSYEKL. The V and J ends lost 2 bases and 3 bases, in that order; junction bases with no gene match: 11. The CDR3 DNA sequence: TGCGCCAGCAGCCAAACGACAGGGGGCATTGTTACGACAGATACGCAGTATTTT. Its protein product is CASSQTTGGIVTTDTQYF.

This rearrangement joins TRBV4-2 to TRBJ2-7; D is possibly TRBD2 (6 bases). The V gene lost 0 bases and the J gene lost 2 bases, with 14 bases spanning the gap. CDR1 is LGHNA and CDR2 is YNFKEQ in the germline V gene. The CDR3 spans 16 residues. CDR3 DNA sequence: TGTGCCAGCAGCCAAGATGCATCACTAGCAGCCTACGAGCAGTACTTC. Protein sequence: CASSQDASLAAYEQYF.

V usage is TRBV27 and J usage is TRBJ2-5, with 7 bases aligning to TRBD1. The CDR3 length is 14 residues. CDR1 MNHEY and CDR2 SMNVEV come from the germline V gene (reference sequence). V lost 5 bases to trimming and J lost 5 bases; unmatched junction nucleotides: 8. This CDR3 is CASSPKQGTETQYF. The CDR3 DNA is TGTGCCAGCAGTCCAAAACAGGGGACGGAGACCCAGTACTTC.

The CDR3 DNA reads as TGTGCCAGCGGTTCGTACGAGCAGTACTTC. Amino acids: CASGSYEQYF. This rearrangement joins TRBV28 to TRBJ2-7; no reliable D call. CDR3 length: 10 residues. The V gene's germline CDR1 is MDHEN and CDR2 SYDVKM. V gave up 8 bases and J gave up 4 bases, with 6 bases separating them. The full variable domain, rest sourced from reference TRBV28 and TRBJ2-7, is DVKVTQSSRYLVKRTGEKVFLECVQDMDHENMFWYRQDPGLGLRLIYFSYDVKMKEKGDIPEGYSVSREKKERFSLILESASTNQTSMYLCASGSYEQYFGPGTRLTVT.

The J gene is TRBJ2-7, the V gene TRBV2, with D hard to call. CDR3 length equals 15 residues. Trimming pared 1 base from V and 1 base from J, leaving 11 bases between. Germline-derived CDR1 and CDR2 are SNHLY and FYNNEI. CDR3 nucleotide sequence: TGTGCCAGCAGTGAAGGCCCCCCGGAGTCCTACGAGCAGTACTTC. It specifies CASSEGPPESYEQYF.

The V gene is TRBV2, the J gene TRBJ2-1; 7 positions agree with TRBD2. The germline V gene encodes CDR1 SNHLY and CDR2 FYNNEI. The CDR3 runs to 14 residues. V shed 8 bases and J 10 bases; nucleotides not matched to a gene: 14. The CDR3 region is CASRVWREWEEQFF. In nucleotides, the CDR3 is TGTGCCAGCCGGGTATGGCGGGAGTGGGAGGAGCAGTTCTTC.

This rearrangement joins TRBV16 to TRBJ2-7; 8 bases align to TRBD1. V lost 0 bases and J lost 4; bases outside the gene matches: 8. The CDR3 covers 16 residues. Germline V gene lookup returns CDR1 KGHSY and CDR2 FQNENV. The CDR3 reads CASSQSGWTGSYEQYF. The CDR3 DNA is TGTGCCAGCAGCCAATCGGGATGGACAGGGTCTTACGAGCAGTACTTC.

CDR3 in DNA: TGCGCCAGCAGCTTGGAGGGGGACTACAATCAGCCCCAGCATTTT. Amino acids: CASSLEGDYNQPQHF. J is TRBJ1-5 and V is TRBV5-1; tentative D call: TRBD1 (6 bases). There are 15 residues in the CDR3. The V and J ends lost 0 bases and 3 bases respectively, with 10 bases between them. The germline CDR1 and CDR2 sequences are SGHRS and YFSETQ.

The gene calls are TRBV5-4 and TRBJ2-7; a possible D gene is TRBD1 (5 bases). Per germline, CDR1 SGHNT and CDR2 YYREEE (reference sequence). Deletions cut 3 bases from V and 5 bases from J, with 12 bases between. The CDR3 runs 13 residues. The CDR3 DNA reads TGTGCCAGCAGCTCCCCAGGGCACAACGAGCAGTACTTC. Amino acids: CASSSPGHNEQYF.

This clone was recorded only once. V and J are TRBV7-8 and TRBJ2-2; 8 nucleotides line up with TRBD2. Germline CDR1 SGHVS, CDR2 FQNEAQ. V was clipped by 5 bases and J by 1 base; unmatched bases: 3. The CDR3 has 15 amino acids. CDR3: CASSRSGVNTGELFF. The CDR3 bases are TGTGCCAGCAGCCGTAGCGGGGTGAACACCGGGGAGCTGTTTTTT.

A few counts support this clone. The chain combines TRBV30 with TRBJ1-2, with 9 bases fitting TRBD1. Germline CDR1 is GTSNPN and CDR2 is SVGIG (reference sequence). The CDR3 has 13 amino acids. V was clipped by 8 bases and J by 8 bases; unmatched bases: 12. For the CDR3, the DNA is TGTGCCGGAAGACTACAGGGGGCTGTGGGCTACACCTTC. It encodes CAGRLQGAVGYTF.